Shown below are 8 T cell receptor beta chains from a single sample sequenced in a study of cytomegalovirus exposure and HLA in healthy donors. With 60 Vbeta and 13 Jbeta primers, the PCR was carried out. Assay used: immunoSEQ multiplex PCR; TCRdb lists only in-frame clones, some missing. The data hold 130,000 to 150,000 clones, with approximately 79% observed a single time. The sequencing input was PBMCs. All receptors come from a man younger than 30 in good health and CMV-seropositive.

The rearrangement links TRBV19 to TRBJ2-7, with D perhaps matching TRBD1 (5 bases). CDR3 size: 14 residues. Germline V gene lookup returns CDR1 LNHDA and CDR2 SQIVND (reference sequence). V lost 1 base and J 2 bases, leaving 9 bases between the germline ends. In nucleotides, the CDR3 is TGTGCCAGTAGTATAGCAGGGTACACCTACGAGCAGTACTTC. Translation: CASSIAGYTYEQYF.

In this sample, this clone turned up once. This chain joins TRBV5-6 and TRBJ1-2, with D perhaps matching TRBD1 (5 bases). The CDR3 loop spans 14 amino acids. Trimming removed 5 bases from V and 4 bases from J, with 15 bases in between. Germline CDR1 SGHDT, CDR2 YYEEEE. This chain's CDR3 is CASRPTGRLYGYTF. The CDR3 DNA is TGTGCCAGCAGGCCTACAGGTCGGCTCTATGGCTACACCTTC. Using reference TRBV5-6 and TRBJ1-2 for the parts outside the CDR3, the full variable domain is DAGVTQSPTHLIKTRGQQVTLRCSPKSGHDTVSWYQQALGQGPQFIFQYYEEEERQRGNFPDRFSGHQFPNYSSELNVNALLLGDSALYLCASRPTGRLYGYTFGSGTRLTVV.

This clone has just a few counts. V is TRBV6-1 and J is TRBJ1-3; no reliable D call. The CDR3 contains 12 residues. V was pared by 4 bases and J by 4 bases, with 5 bases between. Germline V gene data show CDR1 as MNHNS and CDR2 as SASEGT. The CDR3 reads CASSAEGNTIYF. Here the CDR3 DNA reads TGTGCCAGCAGTGCGGAGGGAAACACCATATATTTT.

In this sample, this clone turned up a few times. The V gene is TRBV7-8, the J gene TRBJ2-5; D might be TRBD2 (6 bases). The CDR3 is made up of 13 amino acids. Germline V gives CDR1 SGHVS, CDR2 FQNEAQ. Trimming took 5 bases from V and 3 from J, leaving 10 bases between them. The CDR3 sequence: CASSPTGEETQYF. The CDR3 nucleotides read TGTGCCAGCAGCCCTACGGGGGAAGAGACCCAGTACTTC.

This sequence joins TRBV7-9 and TRBJ1-2; a weak D match, TRBD1 (5 bases). The CDR3 is 15 residues long. Germline V gene lookup returns CDR1 SEHNR and CDR2 FQNEAQ (reference sequence). V was shortened by 5 bases and J by 0 bases, with 13 bases between the two germline ends. For the CDR3, the DNA is TGTGCCAGCAGCCATCAGACAGTGACTAACTATGGCTACACCTTC. Amino acids: CASSHQTVTNYGYTF.

The chain employs TRBV9 and TRBJ1-2; TRBD1 might be the D (5 bases). In germline, CDR1 is SGDLS, CDR2 YYNGEE. The length of the CDR3 is 14 residues. V lost 4 bases and J 2 bases, leaving 12 bases between the germline ends. CDR3 loop: CASSTGHSNYGYTF. The CDR3 nucleotides read TGTGCCAGCAGCACCGGACACTCAAACTATGGCTACACCTTC. Full variable domain (outside the CDR3, taken from reference TRBV9 and TRBJ1-2): DSGVTQTPKHLITATGQRVTLRCSPRSGDLSVYWYQQSLDQGLQFLIQYYNGEERAKGNILERFSAQQFPDLHSELNLSSLELGDSALYFCASSTGHSNYGYTFGSGTRLTVV.

The rearrangement joins TRBV9 to TRBJ1-1; D perhaps matches TRBD1 (5 bases). CDR1 and CDR2 from the germline V gene are SGDLS and YYNGEE. This CDR3 comprises 12 residues. V gave up 6 bases and J gave up 4 bases, with 10 bases separating them. The CDR3 sequence is CASNGGGTEAFF. DNA of the CDR3: TGTGCCAGCAACGGGGGGGGCACTGAAGCTTTCTTT.

CDR3 nucleotides: TGTGCCAGCAGTGAAGTTGGGACAAGCACAGATACGCAGTATTTT. Protein: CASSEVGTSTDTQYF. The chain joins TRBV6-1 to TRBJ2-3, with D tentatively TRBD1 (6 bases). V was pared by 1 base and J by 0 bases, with 8 bases between. There are 15 residues in the CDR3. The germline V gene has CDR1 MNHNS and CDR2 SASEGT.